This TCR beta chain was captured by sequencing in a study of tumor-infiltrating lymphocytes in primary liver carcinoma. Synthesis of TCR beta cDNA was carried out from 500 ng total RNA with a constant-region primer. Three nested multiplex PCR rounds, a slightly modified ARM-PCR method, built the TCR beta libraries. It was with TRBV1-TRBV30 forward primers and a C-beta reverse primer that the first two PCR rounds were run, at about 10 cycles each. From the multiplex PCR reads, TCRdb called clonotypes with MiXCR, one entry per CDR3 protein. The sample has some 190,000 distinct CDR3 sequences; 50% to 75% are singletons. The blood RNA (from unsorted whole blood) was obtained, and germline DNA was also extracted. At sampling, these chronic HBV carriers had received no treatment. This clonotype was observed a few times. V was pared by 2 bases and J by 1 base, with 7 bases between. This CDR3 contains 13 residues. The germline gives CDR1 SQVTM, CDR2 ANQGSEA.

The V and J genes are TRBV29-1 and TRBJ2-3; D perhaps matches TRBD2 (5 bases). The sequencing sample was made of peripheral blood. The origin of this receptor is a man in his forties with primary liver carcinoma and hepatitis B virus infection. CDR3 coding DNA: TGCAGCGTTGAAAGCGGAGGCACAGATACGCAGTATTTT. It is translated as CSVESGGTDTQYF.